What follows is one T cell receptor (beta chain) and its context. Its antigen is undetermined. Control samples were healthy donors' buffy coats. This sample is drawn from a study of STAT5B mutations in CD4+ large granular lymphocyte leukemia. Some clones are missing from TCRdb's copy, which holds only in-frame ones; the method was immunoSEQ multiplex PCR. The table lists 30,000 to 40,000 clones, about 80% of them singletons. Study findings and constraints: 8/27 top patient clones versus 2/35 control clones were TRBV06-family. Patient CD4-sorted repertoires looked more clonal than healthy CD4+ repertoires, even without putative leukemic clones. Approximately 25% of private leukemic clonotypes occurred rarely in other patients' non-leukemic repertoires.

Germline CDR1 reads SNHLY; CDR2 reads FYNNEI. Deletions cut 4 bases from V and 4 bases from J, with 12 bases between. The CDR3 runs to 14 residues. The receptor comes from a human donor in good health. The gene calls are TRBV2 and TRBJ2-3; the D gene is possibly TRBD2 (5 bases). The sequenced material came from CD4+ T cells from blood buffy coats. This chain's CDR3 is CASSVVGIADTQYF. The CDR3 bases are TGTGCCAGCAGTGTCGTCGGGATAGCAGATACGCAGTATTTT.